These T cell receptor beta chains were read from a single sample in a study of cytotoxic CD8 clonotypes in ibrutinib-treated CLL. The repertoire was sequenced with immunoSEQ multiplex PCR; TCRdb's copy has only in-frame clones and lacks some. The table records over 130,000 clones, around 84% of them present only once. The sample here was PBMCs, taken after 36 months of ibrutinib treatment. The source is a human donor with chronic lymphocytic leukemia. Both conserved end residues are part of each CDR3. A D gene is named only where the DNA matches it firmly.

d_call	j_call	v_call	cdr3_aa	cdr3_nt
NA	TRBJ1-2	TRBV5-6	CASSLVPGPGYTF	TGTGCCAGCAGCTTGGTTCCGGGGCCGGGCTACACCTTC
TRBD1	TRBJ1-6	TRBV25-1	CASRTGTGNSPLHF	TGTGCCAGCAGAACCGGGACAGGGAATTCACCCCTCCACTTT
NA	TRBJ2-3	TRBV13	CASSLGRHTDTQYF	TGTGCCAGCAGCTTAGGCAGGCACACAGATACGCAGTATTTT
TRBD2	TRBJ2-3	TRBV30	CAWGLAWVDTQYF	TGTGCCTGGGGACTAGCGTGGGTAGATACGCAGTATTTT
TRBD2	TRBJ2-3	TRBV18	CASSPGTSGRHTQYF	TGTGCCAGCTCACCGGGGACTAGCGGCAGACATACGCAGTATTTT
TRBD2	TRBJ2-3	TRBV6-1	CASSEGGLSTDTQYF	TGTGCCAGCAGTGAAGGGGGACTAAGCACAGATACGCAGTATTTT
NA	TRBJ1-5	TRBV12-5	CASGGQWEAPQHF	TGTGCTAGTGGTGGCCAGTGGGAGGCGCCCCAGCATTTT
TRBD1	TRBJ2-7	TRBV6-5	CASSYGWTGGYEQYF	TGTGCCAGCAGTTACGGATGGACAGGGGGCTACGAGCAGTACTTC
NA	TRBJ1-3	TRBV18	CASSRGTDSRNTIYF	TGTGCCAGCTCACGCGGGACGGACTCTCGAAACACCATATATTTT
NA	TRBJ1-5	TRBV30	CAWSGGNQPQHF	TGTGCCTGGAGTGGTGGAAATCAGCCCCAGCATTTT
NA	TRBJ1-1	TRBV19	CASSIDEWGEAFF	TGTGCCAGTAGTATAGATGAATGGGGGGAAGCTTTCTTT